Each of the 28 T cell receptor beta chains below was sequenced from the same sample in a study of OX40 agonist ivuxolimab in advanced cancers. TCRdb's copy holds only in-frame clones and misses some; the assay was immunoSEQ multiplex PCR. The table shows approximately 69,000 clones, with almost 85% occurring only once. The sequencing here drew on CD4+ or CD8+ T cells sorted from blood, taken in a trial of the OX40 agonist ivuxolimab. These receptors were collected from an adult with an advanced solid tumor such as melanoma, head and neck, liver or kidney cancer.

The chain carries TRBV7-9 and TRBJ1-3; D is uncertain. The CDR3 is made up of 16 amino acids. The ends were cut back, 1 base at V and 4 bases at J, with 14 bases in the middle. Germline V gene data show CDR1 as SEHNR and CDR2 as FQNEAQ (reference sequence). The CDR3 protein is CASSLVGRGRGNTIYF. Written as DNA, the CDR3 is TGTGCCAGCAGCTTAGTAGGCCGAGGGCGGGGAAACACCATATATTTT.

V gene TRBV7-9 combines with J gene TRBJ2-2; D unclear. The CDR3 has 13 amino acids. V was cut by 1 base and J by 8 bases, with 8 bases left in between. Germline V gives CDR1 SEHNR, CDR2 FQNEAQ (reference sequence). The CDR3 region has the DNA TGTGCCAGCAGCTTAGGGTCGTCGGGGGAGCTGTTTTTT. Its translation: CASSLGSSGELFF.

V gene TRBV19 combines with J gene TRBJ1-2, with 10 bases lining up with TRBD1. The V gene end was trimmed by 5 bases and the J gene end by 9 bases; junction bases not matched to a gene: 3. Germline V gene sequence: CDR1 LNHDA, CDR2 SQIVND (reference sequence). This CDR3 is 12 amino acids long. The CDR3 region is CASSRDRGRYTF. Written as DNA, the CDR3 is TGTGCCAGTAGTCGGGACAGGGGACGCTACACCTTC.

This chain uses TRBV11-2 with TRBJ2-5; 7 positions match TRBD1. With V trimmed by 1 base and J by 5 bases, 4 bases remained unmatched. The CDR3 runs 14 residues. Germline loops: CDR1 SGHAT, CDR2 FQNNGV. The CDR3 nucleotides read TGTGCCAGCAGCTTAGGGACAGGCCGTGAGACCCAGTACTTC. Its protein is CASSLGTGRETQYF.

The V gene is TRBV5-6, the J gene TRBJ2-3; D is unclear. Germline lookup yields CDR1 SGHDT and CDR2 YYEEEE. V was pared by 2 bases and J by 10 bases, with 8 bases between. CDR3 length: 11 residues. The CDR3 DNA reads as TGTGCCAGCAGCTTCCTCGGAGCGCAGTATTTT. Protein product: CASSFLGAQYF.

The V gene is TRBV12-5, the J gene TRBJ2-2; TRBD2 matches 8 bases. This CDR3 has 15 amino acids. Germline V lookup: CDR1 LGHNT, CDR2 FRNRAP. After removal of 5 bases from V and 4 bases from J, the junction contained 6 bases not matched to a gene. The chain's CDR3 is CASGPSGSGTGELFF. CDR3 nucleotide sequence: TGTGCTAGTGGTCCCAGCGGGAGTGGCACCGGGGAGCTGTTTTTT. Drawing the rest from reference TRBV12-5 and TRBJ2-2, the complete variable domain is DARVTQTPRHKVTEMGQEVTMRCQPILGHNTVFWYRQTMMQGLELLAYFRNRAPLDDSGMPKDRFSAEMPDATLATLKIQPSEPRDSAVYFCASGPSGSGTGELFFGEGSRLTVL.

With respect to this clone: Within the sample, other DNA sequences also encode this same CDR3. The chain has TRBV7-9 and TRBJ1-2, with 8 positions matching TRBD1. V lost 3 bases to trimming and J lost 6 bases; unmatched junction nucleotides: 3. The germline CDR1 and CDR2 sequences are SEHNR and FQNEAQ (reference sequence). CDR3 size: 13 residues. The CDR3 reads CASSLGQVDGYTF. DNA for the CDR3: TGTGCCAGCAGCTTGGGACAGGTCGATGGCTACACCTTC.

V and J are TRBV9 and TRBJ1-1; no firm D call. Deletions cut 0 bases from V and 3 bases from J, with 12 bases between. Germline values: CDR1 SGDLS, CDR2 YYNGEE. The CDR3 covers 15 residues. The CDR3 sequence is CASSVATGFDTEAFF. The DNA of the CDR3 is TGTGCCAGCAGCGTAGCTACGGGATTCGACACTGAAGCTTTCTTT.

The chain combines TRBV28 with TRBJ2-1, with D uncertain. Trimming pared 6 bases from V and 7 bases from J, leaving 22 bases between. Germline-derived CDR1 and CDR2 are MDHEN and SYDVKM. The length of the CDR3 is 16 residues. DNA for the CDR3: TGTGCCAGCAGGAAGCCCCGGTCCACCTTCCGGAATGAGCAGTTCTTC. Translation gives CASRKPRSTFRNEQFF.

The V and J genes are TRBV10-3 and TRBJ1-2, with a tentative D call TRBD1 (5 bases). The V end was cut by 4 bases, the J end by 6 bases, with 12 bases between. CDR1 is ENHRY and CDR2 is SYGVKD in the germline V gene. The CDR3 covers 13 residues. The CDR3 DNA sequence: TGTGCCATCAGTGCGGGGCCCGGGGATGGCTACACCTTC. Its translation is CAISAGPGDGYTF.

The chain carries TRBV5-1 and TRBJ2-5; D gene ambiguous. V was shortened by 1 base and J by 5 bases, with 12 bases between the two germline ends. CDR1 and CDR2 (germline): SGHRS, YFSETQ. The CDR3 is 14 residues long. CDR3 sequence reads: CASSLRATRETQYF. The CDR3 DNA follows: TGCGCCAGCAGCTTGAGGGCGACCCGGGAGACCCAGTACTTC.

This chain uses TRBV29-1 with TRBJ1-1, with TRBD1 matching 7 bases. Germline V gives CDR1 SQVTM, CDR2 ANQGSEA. V lost 8 bases and J lost 0; bases outside the gene matches: 3. The CDR3 is made up of 12 amino acids. CDR3 DNA: TGCAGCACGGGACAGCTGAACACTGAAGCTTTCTTT. It translates to CSTGQLNTEAFF.

The genes are TRBV11-3 and TRBJ2-7; 7 nucleotides line up with TRBD1. This CDR3 is 15 amino acids long. Trimming removed 2 bases from V and 0 bases from J; junction bases left unmatched: 4. CDR1 and CDR2 from the germline V gene are SGHNT and YENEEA. DNA for the CDR3: TGTGCCAGCAGCTTACCCGGGACAGACTCCTACGAGCAGTACTTC. It translates to CASSLPGTDSYEQYF. Full variable domain (remainder filled in from reference TRBV11-3 and TRBJ2-7): EAGVVQSPRYKIIEKKQPVAFWCNPISGHNTLYWYLQNLGQGPELLIRYENEEAVDDSQLPKDRFSAERLKGVDSTLKIQPAELGDSAVYLCASSLPGTDSYEQYFGPGTRLTVT.

This clone has only a few counts. At the DNA level, this CDR3 is encoded by other sequences in the same sample as well. This sequence joins TRBV2 and TRBJ1-2; unclear D gene. In germline, CDR1 is SNHLY, CDR2 FYNNEI. The germline V and J ends were trimmed by 3 bases and 2 bases, with 7 bases remaining between them. The length of the CDR3 is 13 residues. This chain's CDR3 is CASSEQENYGYTF. CDR3 in DNA: TGTGCCAGCAGTGAGCAGGAGAACTATGGCTACACCTTC.

V is TRBV6-5 and J is TRBJ2-7, with D tentatively TRBD1 (5 bases). The CDR3 contains 14 residues. V was clipped by 4 bases and J by 6 bases, with 16 bases between them. Germline V gene sequence: CDR1 MNHEY, CDR2 SVGAGI. The CDR3 DNA reads TGTGCCAGCAGTTGGCAGGGCCGGGTCTCCGAGCAGTACTTC. It is translated as CASSWQGRVSEQYF.

The V gene is TRBV5-6, the J gene TRBJ2-5; D call uncertain. This CDR3 has 13 residues. CDR1 SGHDT and CDR2 YYEEEE come from the germline V gene. V lost 4 bases to trimming and J lost 5 bases, with 12 bases between them. The DNA of the CDR3 is TGTGCCAGCAGCCTCAGTGGGGTCGAGACCCAGTACTTC. It specifies CASSLSGVETQYF.

The J gene is TRBJ2-5, the V gene TRBV18, with 7 bases matching TRBD2. The V segment lost 1 base and the J segment 3 bases; nucleotides outside the gene matches: 2. This CDR3 is built from 14 residues. Germline CDR1 reads KGHSH; CDR2 reads LQKENI. CDR3 loop: CASSPLRGEETQYF. CDR3 sequence (DNA): TGTGCCAGCTCACCACTACGGGGGGAAGAGACCCAGTACTTC. The complete variable domain, with remaining parts taken from reference TRBV18 and TRBJ2-5, reads NAGVMQNPRHLVRRRGQEARLRCSPMKGHSHVYWYRQLPEEGLKFMVYLQKENIIDESGMPKERFSAEFPKEGPSILRIQQVVRGDSAAYFCASSPLRGEETQYFGPGTRLLVL.

By frequency in the sample, this clone is medium-sized. The V and J genes are TRBV7-8 and TRBJ2-7; 8 positions agree with TRBD2. V lost 6 bases and J lost 0; bases outside the gene matches: 4. The germline gives CDR1 SGHVS, CDR2 FQNEAQ. CDR3 length: 14 amino acids. CDR3 bases: TGTGCCAGCAGTGGGCTAGCGGGCTCCTACGAGCAGTACTTC. It yields the protein CASSGLAGSYEQYF. Full variable domain (rest looked up from reference TRBV7-8 and TRBJ2-7): GAGVSQSPRYKVAKRGQDVALRCDPISGHVSLFWYQQALGQGPEFLTYFQNEAQLDKSGLPSDRFFAERPEGSVSTLKIQRTQQEDSAVYLCASSGLAGSYEQYFGPGTRLTVT.

The chain couples TRBV2 to TRBJ1-5; 7 nucleotides align to TRBD1. In germline, CDR1 is SNHLY, CDR2 FYNNEI. V lost 6 bases, J lost 6 bases, and 11 bases stayed unmatched. The CDR3 consists of 15 residues. The DNA for the CDR3 is TGTGCCAGCAGCGAACTAGGGGGCGCAAGTCAGCCCCAGCATTTT. Protein: CASSELGGASQPQHF.

In its sample, this clone was seen a few times. V gene TRBV7-6 combines with J gene TRBJ2-7; 10 bases align to TRBD2. The trim removed 1 base at V and 5 bases at J, leaving 2 bases unmatched. The CDR3 sequence is 14 residues long. Germline V CDR1 and CDR2: SGHVS, FNYEAQ. This CDR3 reads CASSLVLAGNEQYF. The CDR3 bases are TGTGCCAGCAGCTTAGTACTAGCGGGAAACGAGCAGTACTTC.

This sequence joins TRBV5-1 and TRBJ2-6; D gene unclear. The CDR3 runs 15 residues. Germline V gene sequence: CDR1 SGHRS, CDR2 YFSETQ. Trimming took off 0 bases at V and 0 bases at J, with 4 bases between the two ends. The CDR3 DNA is TGCGCCAGCAGCTTGGTATCCTCTGGGGCCAACGTCCTGACTTTC. This sequence encodes CASSLVSSGANVLTF.

V usage is TRBV4-1 and J usage is TRBJ2-7; possibly TRBD1 for D (6 bases). Trimming stripped 1 base from V and 5 bases from J, with 12 bases between. This CDR3 contains 14 residues. Germline loops: CDR1 MGHRA, CDR2 YSYEKL. CDR3 bases: TGCGCCAGCAGCCAAGCAGGACAGAACCACGAGCAGTACTTC. Translation gives CASSQAGQNHEQYF.

The chain combines TRBV5-6 with TRBJ1-5; the D is unclear. Germline assignment: CDR1 SGHDT and CDR2 YYEEEE. The CDR3 loop spans 15 amino acids. Deletions cut 0 bases from V and 2 bases from J, with 9 bases between. As DNA, the CDR3 is TGTGCCAGCAGCTTGGGGGCTGGAGGCAATCAGCCCCAGCATTTT. This sequence encodes CASSLGAGGNQPQHF. Full variable domain (missing parts from reference TRBV5-6 and TRBJ1-5): DAGVTQSPTHLIKTRGQQVTLRCSPKSGHDTVSWYQQALGQGPQFIFQYYEEEERQRGNFPDRFSGHQFPNYSSELNVNALLLGDSALYLCASSLGAGGNQPQHFGDGTRLSIL.

This clone was observed a few times. J is TRBJ1-3 and V is TRBV19; 8 nucleotides line up with TRBD1. This CDR3 has 15 residues. Germline V CDR1 and CDR2: LNHDA, SQIVND (reference sequence). With 3 bases clipped from V and 4 bases from J, the junction kept 5 bases outside the gene matches. CDR3 nucleotides: TGTGCCAGTAGTATCCAGGGGGCTAAAGGAAACACCATATATTTT. Its translation is CASSIQGAKGNTIYF.

The CDR3 here is CASSPTSPGGRRADTQYF. CDR3 in DNA: TGTGCCAGTAGTCCAACCTCACCAGGGGGAAGGAGGGCAGATACGCAGTATTTT. This rearrangement joins TRBV19 to TRBJ2-3; maybe TRBD1 (7 bases). Per the germline V gene, CDR1 is LNHDA and CDR2 is SQIVND (reference sequence). This CDR3 spans 18 amino acids. Trimming cost V 5 bases and J 4 bases, with 25 bases left between them.

The chain links TRBV2 to TRBJ1-2; tentative D call: TRBD1 (5 bases). Germline-derived CDR1 and CDR2 are SNHLY and FYNNEI. The length of the CDR3 is 15 residues. V was cut by 6 bases and J by 2 bases, with 16 bases left in between. CDR3 in DNA: TGTGCCAGCAGCCAGAACCGGGACGGGAACTATGGCTACACCTTC. It specifies CASSQNRDGNYGYTF.

This chain links TRBV4-3 with TRBJ1-5; weak D call: TRBD1 (6 bases). V was pared by 0 bases and J by 2 bases, with 8 bases between. This CDR3 contains 15 residues. The germline V gene encodes CDR1 LGHNA and CDR2 YSLEER. Here the CDR3 reads CASSQDYRGNQPQHF. The CDR3 DNA reads as TGCGCCAGCAGCCAAGATTACAGGGGCAATCAGCCCCAGCATTTT.

As regards this clone: One end of the junction varies from germline; a read error may be responsible. Here the CDR3 DNA reads TGTGCCGGCAGCCCACAGCCTTACGAGCAGTACTTC. Its translation: CAGSPQPYEQYF. The rearrangement links TRBV11-1 to TRBJ2-7; D remains ambiguous. CDR3 length equals 12 residues. Germline V gene lookup returns CDR1 SGHAT and CDR2 FQDESV (reference sequence).